These 10 T cell receptor beta chains were all obtained from the same sample, sequenced in a study of blood T cells in healthy people across ages. A second about 6 to 12 cycle PCR used barcoded and J-beta primers. TCRdb used MiXCR to reprocess the 5' RACE reads, holding one entry per CDR3 protein. The sample has nearly 800,000 distinct CDR3 sequences; roughly three fifths are singletons. Sequencing used blood. These receptors all come from a middle-aged man in good health.

The chain combines TRBV20-1 with TRBJ2-1, with 7 bases aligning to TRBD1. Germline trimming cut 5 bases from V and 10 bases from J; bases unmatched to any gene: 20. The germline V gene encodes CDR1 DFQATT and CDR2 SNEGSKA (reference sequence). The CDR3 length is 16 residues. CDR3: CSADWQGDRLPWEQFF. The CDR3 nucleotides read TGCAGTGCTGACTGGCAAGGGGACAGACTTCCTTGGGAGCAGTTCTTC.

The chain carries TRBV6-1 and TRBJ2-7; no firm D call. The germline V gene encodes CDR1 MNHNS and CDR2 SASEGT. The CDR3 totals 13 residues. Trimming cost V 6 bases and J 1 base, with 10 bases left between them. The CDR3 reads CASSLELSYEQYF. Here the CDR3 DNA reads TGTGCCAGCAGCCTTGAGCTGTCCTACGAGCAGTACTTC.

The rearrangement joins TRBV6-6 to TRBJ1-1; tentative D call: TRBD1 (6 bases). V lost 2 bases to trimming and J lost 0 bases, with 7 bases between them. The length of the CDR3 is 14 residues. CDR1 is MNHNY and CDR2 is SVGAGI in the germline V gene (reference sequence). As DNA, the CDR3 is TGTGCCAGCAGTTACCAGGGGATGAACACTGAAGCTTTCTTT. Its translation: CASSYQGMNTEAFF.

This clonotype was detected once. V usage is TRBV25-1 and J usage is TRBJ2-3, with D possibly matching TRBD1 (5 bases). V lost 4 bases, J lost 0 bases, and 8 bases lay in between. In germline, CDR1 is MGHDK, CDR2 SYGVNS. This CDR3 has 14 amino acids. The CDR3 loop reads CASSAQESTDTQYF. CDR3 nucleotides: TGTGCCAGCAGTGCACAGGAGAGCACAGATACGCAGTATTTT.

The genes are TRBV20-1 and TRBJ2-1, with D tentatively TRBD1 or TRBD2 (6 bases each). Germline V gene sequence: CDR1 DFQATT, CDR2 SNEGSKA (reference sequence). The V end was cut by 0 bases, the J end by 8 bases, with 17 bases between. The CDR3 is 15 amino acids. The CDR3 loop is CSARDSKGGLHEQFF. The CDR3 region has the DNA TGCAGTGCTAGAGATTCGAAGGGGGGCCTTCATGAGCAGTTCTTC.

This clonotype was observed a handful of times. CDR3 DNA: TGCAGCGTTGGGAGGACTAGCGGGAGCTACGAGCAGTACTTC. Amino acid sequence: CSVGRTSGSYEQYF. The chain couples TRBV29-1 to TRBJ2-7; 13 bases are a match to TRBD2. Germline V CDR1 and CDR2: SQVTM, ANQGSEA. The CDR3 is 14 amino acids. V trimming: 4 bases; J trimming: 3 bases; junction bases outside the gene matches: 3.

This chain links TRBV6-6 with TRBJ1-2; D perhaps matches TRBD1 (6 bases). V lost 2 bases and J lost 4, with 14 bases in between. The germline V gene has CDR1 MNHNY and CDR2 SVGAGI (reference sequence). This CDR3 contains 15 residues. The CDR3, as DNA: TGTGCCAGCAGTTACGTTACAGGGCTTAGCTATGGCTACACCTTC. Residues: CASSYVTGLSYGYTF.

The rearrangement links TRBV20-1 to TRBJ1-2, with D possibly TRBD1 on 6 matching bases. Trimming removed 6 bases from V and 7 bases from J, with 18 bases in between. The CDR3 covers 13 residues. Germline V gene sequence: CDR1 DFQATT, CDR2 SNEGSKA (reference sequence). In DNA form, the CDR3 reads TGCAGTGCGACTCAGGGCAGGGGTGGTGGCTACACCTTC. This codes for CSATQGRGGGYTF.

V usage is TRBV28 and J usage is TRBJ2-1; 14 positions match TRBD2. The germline V gene has CDR1 MDHEN and CDR2 SYDVKM. With 5 bases clipped from V and 4 bases from J, the junction kept 13 bases outside the gene matches. The CDR3 totals 19 residues. The CDR3 coding sequence is TGTGCCAGCAGTCCCGGGACTAGCGGGAGCACGAGGGATTACAATGAGCAGTTCTTC. It encodes CASSPGTSGSTRDYNEQFF.

This clonotype was counted only a few times. The chain combines TRBV5-1 with TRBJ2-3, with D possibly being TRBD2 (6 bases). CDR3 length equals 15 residues. The germline V gene encodes CDR1 SGHRS and CDR2 YFSETQ. The V end lost 3 bases, the J end lost 0 bases, and 11 bases lay between the germline ends. Written as DNA, the CDR3 is TGCGCCAGCAGCTGGGCGGGAATAAGCACAGATACGCAGTATTTT. It specifies CASSWAGISTDTQYF. The complete variable domain, with remaining parts taken from reference TRBV5-1 and TRBJ2-3, reads KAGVTQTPRYLIKTRGQQVTLSCSPISGHRSVSWYQQTPGQGLQFLFEYFSETQRNKGNFPGRFSGRQFSNSRSEMNVSTLELGDSALYLCASSWAGISTDTQYFGPGTRLTVL.